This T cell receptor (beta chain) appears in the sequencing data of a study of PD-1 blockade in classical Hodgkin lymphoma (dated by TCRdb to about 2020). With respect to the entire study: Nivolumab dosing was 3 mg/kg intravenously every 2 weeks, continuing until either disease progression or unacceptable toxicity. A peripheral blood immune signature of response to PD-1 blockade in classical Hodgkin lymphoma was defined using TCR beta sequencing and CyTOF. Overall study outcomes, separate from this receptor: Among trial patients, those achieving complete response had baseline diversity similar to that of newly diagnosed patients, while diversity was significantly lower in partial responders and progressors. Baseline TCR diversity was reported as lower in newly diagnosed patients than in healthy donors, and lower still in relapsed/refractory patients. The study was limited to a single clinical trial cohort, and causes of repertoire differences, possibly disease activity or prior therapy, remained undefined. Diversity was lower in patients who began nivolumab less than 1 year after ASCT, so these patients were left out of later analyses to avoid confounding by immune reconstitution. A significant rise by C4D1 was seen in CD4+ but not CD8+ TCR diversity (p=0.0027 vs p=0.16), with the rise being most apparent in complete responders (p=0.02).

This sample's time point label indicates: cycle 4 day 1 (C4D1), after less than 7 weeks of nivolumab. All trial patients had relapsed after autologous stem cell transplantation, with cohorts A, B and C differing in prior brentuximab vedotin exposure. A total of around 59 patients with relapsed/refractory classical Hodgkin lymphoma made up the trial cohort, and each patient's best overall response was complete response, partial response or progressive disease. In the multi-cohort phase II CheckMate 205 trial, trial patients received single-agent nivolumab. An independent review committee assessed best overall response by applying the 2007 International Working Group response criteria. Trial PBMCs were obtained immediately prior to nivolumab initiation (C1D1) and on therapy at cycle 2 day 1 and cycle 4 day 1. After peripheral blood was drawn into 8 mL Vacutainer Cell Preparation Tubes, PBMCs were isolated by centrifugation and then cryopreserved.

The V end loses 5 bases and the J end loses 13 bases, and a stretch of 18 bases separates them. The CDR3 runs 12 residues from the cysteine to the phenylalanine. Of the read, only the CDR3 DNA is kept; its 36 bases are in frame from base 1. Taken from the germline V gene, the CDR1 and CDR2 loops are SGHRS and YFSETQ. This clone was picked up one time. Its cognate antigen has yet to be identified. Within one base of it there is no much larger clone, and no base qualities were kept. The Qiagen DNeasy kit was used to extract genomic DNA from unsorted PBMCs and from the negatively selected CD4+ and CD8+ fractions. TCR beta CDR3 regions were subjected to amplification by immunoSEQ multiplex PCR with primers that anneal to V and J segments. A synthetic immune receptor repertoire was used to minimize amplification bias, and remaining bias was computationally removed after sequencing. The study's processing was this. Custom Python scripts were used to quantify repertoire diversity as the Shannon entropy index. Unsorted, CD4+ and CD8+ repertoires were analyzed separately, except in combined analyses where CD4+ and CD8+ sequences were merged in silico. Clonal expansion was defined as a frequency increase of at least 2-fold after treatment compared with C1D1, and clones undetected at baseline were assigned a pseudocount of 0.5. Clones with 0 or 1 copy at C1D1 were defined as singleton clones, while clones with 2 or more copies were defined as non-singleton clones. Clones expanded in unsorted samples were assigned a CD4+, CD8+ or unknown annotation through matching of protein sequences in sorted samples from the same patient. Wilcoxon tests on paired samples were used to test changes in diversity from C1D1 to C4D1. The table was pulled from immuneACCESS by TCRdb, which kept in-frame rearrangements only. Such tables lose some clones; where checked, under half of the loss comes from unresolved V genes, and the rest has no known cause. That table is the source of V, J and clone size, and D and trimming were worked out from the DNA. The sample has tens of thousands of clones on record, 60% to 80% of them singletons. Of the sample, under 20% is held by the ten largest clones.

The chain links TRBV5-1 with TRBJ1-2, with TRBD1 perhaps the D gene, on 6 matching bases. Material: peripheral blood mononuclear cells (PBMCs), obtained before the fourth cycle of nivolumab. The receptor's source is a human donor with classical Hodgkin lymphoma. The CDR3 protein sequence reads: CASREGVTPVTF. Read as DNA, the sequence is TGCGCCAGCAGGGAGGGGGTCACGCCGGTCACCTTC.